The clone carrying this TCR beta chain was seen a few times. Its antigen is not identified. The sample belongs to a study of OX40 agonist ivuxolimab in advanced cancers. Study results and caveats: In a subset of nonresponders, normalized T-cell clonal expansion was also low.

V was cut by 6 bases and J by 2 bases, with 13 bases left in between. There are 13 residues in the CDR3. Looked up from germline, CDR1 is GTSNPN and CDR2 is SVGIG (reference sequence). Sequencing used immunoSEQ multiplex PCR; TCRdb keeps in-frame clones, though not all of them. The sample gives 65,000 to 85,000 clones, approximately 79% of which show up once; 2.4% is in the top ten. The TCR comes from an adult with an advanced solid tumor such as melanoma, head and neck, liver or kidney cancer. Material: CD4+ or CD8+ T cells sorted from blood, obtained in a trial of the OX40 agonist ivuxolimab. The chain is built from TRBV30 and TRBJ1-2, with unresolved D. The CDR3 protein is CACPLNPNYGYTF. CDR3 nucleotide sequence: TGTGCCTGCCCGCTGAACCCGAACTATGGCTACACCTTC.